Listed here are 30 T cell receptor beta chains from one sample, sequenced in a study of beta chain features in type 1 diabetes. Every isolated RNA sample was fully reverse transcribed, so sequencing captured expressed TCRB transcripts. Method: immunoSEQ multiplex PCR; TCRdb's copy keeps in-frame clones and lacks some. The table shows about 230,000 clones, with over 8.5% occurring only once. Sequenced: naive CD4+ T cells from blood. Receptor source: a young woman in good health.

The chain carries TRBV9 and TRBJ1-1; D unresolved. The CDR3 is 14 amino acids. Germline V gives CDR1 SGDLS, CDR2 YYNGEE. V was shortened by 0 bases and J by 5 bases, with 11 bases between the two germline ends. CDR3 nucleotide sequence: TGTGCCAGCAGCGTAGGGGGAGCGAAGACTGAAGCTTTCTTT. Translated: CASSVGGAKTEAFF. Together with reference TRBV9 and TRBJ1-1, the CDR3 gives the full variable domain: DSGVTQTPKHLITATGQRVTLRCSPRSGDLSVYWYQQSLDQGLQFLIQYYNGEERAKGNILERFSAQQFPDLHSELNLSSLELGDSALYFCASSVGGAKTEAFFGQGTRLTVV.

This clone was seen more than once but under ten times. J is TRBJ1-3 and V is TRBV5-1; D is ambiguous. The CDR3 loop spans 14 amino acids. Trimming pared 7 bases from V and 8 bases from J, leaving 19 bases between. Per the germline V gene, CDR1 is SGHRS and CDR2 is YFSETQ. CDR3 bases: TGCGCCAGCTCGCCGGGTGCGTCGGTGGACACCATATATTTT. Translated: CASSPGASVDTIYF.

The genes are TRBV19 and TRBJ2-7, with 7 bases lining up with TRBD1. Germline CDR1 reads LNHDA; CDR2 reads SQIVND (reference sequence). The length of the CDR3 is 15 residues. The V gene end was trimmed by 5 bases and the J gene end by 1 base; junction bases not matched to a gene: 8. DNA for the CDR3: TGTGCCAGTAGTTCCGACAGGGTAGGTTCCTACGAGCAGTACTTC. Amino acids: CASSSDRVGSYEQYF.

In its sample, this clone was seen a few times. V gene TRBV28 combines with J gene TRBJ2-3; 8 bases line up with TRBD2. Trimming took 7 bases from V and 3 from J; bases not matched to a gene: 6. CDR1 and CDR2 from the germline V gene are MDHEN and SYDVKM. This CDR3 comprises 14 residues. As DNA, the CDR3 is TGTGCCAGCATCGACGGGGGGGTTACAGATACGCAGTATTTT. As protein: CASIDGGVTDTQYF. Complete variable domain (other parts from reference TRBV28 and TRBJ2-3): DVKVTQSSRYLVKRTGEKVFLECVQDMDHENMFWYRQDPGLGLRLIYFSYDVKMKEKGDIPEGYSVSREKKERFSLILESASTNQTSMYLCASIDGGVTDTQYFGPGTRLTVL.

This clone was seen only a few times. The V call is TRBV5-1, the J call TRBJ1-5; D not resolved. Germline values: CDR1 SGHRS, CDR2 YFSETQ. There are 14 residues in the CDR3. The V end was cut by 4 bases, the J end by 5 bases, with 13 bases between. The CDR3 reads CASSPEGGDQPQHF. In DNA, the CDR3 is TGCGCCAGCAGCCCGGAAGGCGGGGATCAGCCCCAGCATTTT. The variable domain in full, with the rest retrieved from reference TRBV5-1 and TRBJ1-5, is KAGVTQTPRYLIKTRGQQVTLSCSPISGHRSVSWYQQTPGQGLQFLFEYFSETQRNKGNFPGRFSGRQFSNSRSEMNVSTLELGDSALYLCASSPEGGDQPQHFGDGTRLSIL.

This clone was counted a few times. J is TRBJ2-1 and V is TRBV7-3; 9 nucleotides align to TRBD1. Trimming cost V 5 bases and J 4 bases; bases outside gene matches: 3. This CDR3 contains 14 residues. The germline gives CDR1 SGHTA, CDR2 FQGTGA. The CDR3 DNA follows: TGTGCCAGCAGCCCCGACAGGGGGTACAATGAGCAGTTCTTC. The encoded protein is CASSPDRGYNEQFF.

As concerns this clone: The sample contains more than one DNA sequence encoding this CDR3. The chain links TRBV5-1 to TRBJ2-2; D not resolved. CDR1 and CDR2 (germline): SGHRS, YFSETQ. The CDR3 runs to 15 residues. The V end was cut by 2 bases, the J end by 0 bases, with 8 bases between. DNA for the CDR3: TGCGCCAGCAGCTTCGGCGGTACGAACACCGGGGAGCTGTTTTTT. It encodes CASSFGGTNTGELFF.

The CDR3, as DNA: TGTGCCAGCAGGCAGGGGATATCTAATCAGCCCCAGCATTTT. As protein: CASRQGISNQPQHF. This sequence joins TRBV6-5 and TRBJ1-5; D is possibly TRBD1 (6 bases). The CDR3 loop spans 14 amino acids. The V gene's germline CDR1 is MNHEY and CDR2 SVGAGI. The V end lost 6 bases, the J end lost 4 bases, and 13 bases lay between the germline ends.

The CDR3 coding sequence is TGTGCCAGCAGCTTGAAACCGGAGGCCTACGAGCAGTACTTC. Its translation: CASSLKPEAYEQYF. This chain connects TRBV5-6 to TRBJ2-7, with a weak D call TRBD2 (5 bases). The V and J ends lost 1 base and 2 bases respectively, with 10 bases between them. Germline values: CDR1 SGHDT, CDR2 YYEEEE. The CDR3 loop spans 14 amino acids.

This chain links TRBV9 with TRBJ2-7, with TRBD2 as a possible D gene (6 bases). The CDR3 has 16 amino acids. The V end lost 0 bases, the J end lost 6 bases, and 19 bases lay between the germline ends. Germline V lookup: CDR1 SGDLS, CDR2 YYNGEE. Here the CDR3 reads CASSVGGGGQFSEQYF. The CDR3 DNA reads TGTGCCAGCAGCGTAGGGGGAGGAGGCCAGTTCAGCGAGCAGTACTTC. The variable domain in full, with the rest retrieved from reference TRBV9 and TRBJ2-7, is DSGVTQTPKHLITATGQRVTLRCSPRSGDLSVYWYQQSLDQGLQFLIQYYNGEERAKGNILERFSAQQFPDLHSELNLSSLELGDSALYFCASSVGGGGQFSEQYFGPGTRLTVT.

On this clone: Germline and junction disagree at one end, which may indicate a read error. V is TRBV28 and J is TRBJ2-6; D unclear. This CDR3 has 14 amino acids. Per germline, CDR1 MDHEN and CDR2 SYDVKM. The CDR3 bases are TGTGCCAGCAGTCCCAACTCTGAGGCCAACGTCCTGACTTTC. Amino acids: CASSPNSEANVLTF.

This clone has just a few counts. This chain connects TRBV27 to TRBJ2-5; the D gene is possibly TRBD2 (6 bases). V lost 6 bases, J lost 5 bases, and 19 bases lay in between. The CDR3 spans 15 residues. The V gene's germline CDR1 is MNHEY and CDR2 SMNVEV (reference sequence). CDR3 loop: CASSLFPSGGETQYF. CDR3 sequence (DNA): TGTGCCAGCAGCCTTTTTCCCTCCGGAGGGGAGACCCAGTACTTC.

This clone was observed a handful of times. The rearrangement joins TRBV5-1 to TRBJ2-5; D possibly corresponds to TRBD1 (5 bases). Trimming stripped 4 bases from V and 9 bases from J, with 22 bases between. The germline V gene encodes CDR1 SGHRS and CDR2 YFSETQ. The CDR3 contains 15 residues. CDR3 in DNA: TGCGCCAGCAGCCAGAACAGGATTACAGACTTGTCCCAGTACTTC. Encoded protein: CASSQNRITDLSQYF.

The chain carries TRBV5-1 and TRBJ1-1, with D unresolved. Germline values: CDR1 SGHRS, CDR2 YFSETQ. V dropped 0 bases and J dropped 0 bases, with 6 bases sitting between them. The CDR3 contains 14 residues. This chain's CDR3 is CASSLAAMNTEAFF. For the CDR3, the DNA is TGCGCCAGCAGCTTGGCCGCTATGAACACTGAAGCTTTCTTT.

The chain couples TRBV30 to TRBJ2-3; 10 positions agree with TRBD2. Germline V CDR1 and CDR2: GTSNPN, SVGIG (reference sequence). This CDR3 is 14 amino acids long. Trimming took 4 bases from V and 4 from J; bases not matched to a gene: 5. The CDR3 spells CAWNLAGVADTQYF. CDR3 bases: TGTGCCTGGAACCTAGCGGGGGTTGCAGATACGCAGTATTTT.

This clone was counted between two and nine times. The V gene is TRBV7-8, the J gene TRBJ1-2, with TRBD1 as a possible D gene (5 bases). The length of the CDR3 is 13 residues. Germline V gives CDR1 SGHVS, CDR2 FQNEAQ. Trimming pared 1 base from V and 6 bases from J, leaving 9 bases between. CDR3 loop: CASSLDRTDGYTF. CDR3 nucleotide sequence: TGTGCCAGCAGCTTAGACAGGACGGATGGCTACACCTTC. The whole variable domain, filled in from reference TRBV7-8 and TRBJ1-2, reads GAGVSQSPRYKVAKRGQDVALRCDPISGHVSLFWYQQALGQGPEFLTYFQNEAQLDKSGLPSDRFFAERPEGSVSTLKIQRTQQEDSAVYLCASSLDRTDGYTFGSGTRLTVV.

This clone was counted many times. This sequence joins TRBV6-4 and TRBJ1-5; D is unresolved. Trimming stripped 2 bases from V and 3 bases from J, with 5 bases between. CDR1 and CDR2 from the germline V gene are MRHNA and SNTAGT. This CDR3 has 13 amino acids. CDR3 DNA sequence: TGTGCCAGCAGTGACACAGACAATCAGCCCCAGCATTTT. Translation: CASSDTDNQPQHF.

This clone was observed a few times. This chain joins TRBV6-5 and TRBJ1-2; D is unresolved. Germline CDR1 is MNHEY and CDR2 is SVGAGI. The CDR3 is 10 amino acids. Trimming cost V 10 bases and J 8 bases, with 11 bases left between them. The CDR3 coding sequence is TGTGCCACGCTGGAGAACGGCTACACCTTC. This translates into CATLENGYTF.

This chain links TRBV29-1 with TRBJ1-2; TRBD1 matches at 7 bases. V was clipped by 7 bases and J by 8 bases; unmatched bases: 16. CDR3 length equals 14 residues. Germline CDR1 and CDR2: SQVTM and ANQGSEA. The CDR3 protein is CSATTGDSTGGYTF. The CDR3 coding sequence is TGCAGCGCCACCACAGGGGACAGTACGGGGGGCTACACCTTC.

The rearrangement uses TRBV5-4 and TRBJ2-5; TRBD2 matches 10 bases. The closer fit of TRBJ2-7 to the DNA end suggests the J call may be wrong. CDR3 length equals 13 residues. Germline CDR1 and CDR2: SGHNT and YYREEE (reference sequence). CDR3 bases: TGTGCCAGCACGCTAGCGGGAGCGTACGAGCAGTACTTC. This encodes CASTLAGAYEQYF.

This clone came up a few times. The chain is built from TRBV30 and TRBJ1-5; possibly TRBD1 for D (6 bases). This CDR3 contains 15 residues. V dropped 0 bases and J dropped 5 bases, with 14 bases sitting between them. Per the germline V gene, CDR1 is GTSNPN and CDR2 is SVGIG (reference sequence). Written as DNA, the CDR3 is TGTGCCTGGAGTGTCCGGGGCAGGGGATATCAGCCCCAGCATTTT. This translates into CAWSVRGRGYQPQHF. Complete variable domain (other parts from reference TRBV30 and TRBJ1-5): SQTIHQWPATLVQPVGSPLSLECTVEGTSNPNLYWYRQAAGRGLQLLFYSVGIGQISSEVPQNLSASRPQDRQFILSSKKLLLSDSGFYLCAWSVRGRGYQPQHFGDGTRLSIL.

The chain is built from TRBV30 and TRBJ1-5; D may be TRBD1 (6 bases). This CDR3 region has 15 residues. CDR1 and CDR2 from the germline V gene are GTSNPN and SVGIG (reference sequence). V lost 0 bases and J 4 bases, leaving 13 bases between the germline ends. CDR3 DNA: TGTGCCTGGAGTGTACAACAGGGAAGGAATCAGCCCCAGCATTTT. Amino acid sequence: CAWSVQQGRNQPQHF. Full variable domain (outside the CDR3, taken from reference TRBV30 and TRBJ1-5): SQTIHQWPATLVQPVGSPLSLECTVEGTSNPNLYWYRQAAGRGLQLLFYSVGIGQISSEVPQNLSASRPQDRQFILSSKKLLLSDSGFYLCAWSVQQGRNQPQHFGDGTRLSIL.

Here the CDR3 reads CAWREGAYGYTF. The CDR3 DNA reads as TGTGCCTGGAGAGAGGGAGCCTATGGCTACACCTTC. The chain is built from TRBV30 and TRBJ1-2; D gene uncertain. This CDR3 has 12 amino acids. V lost 3 bases and J lost 4, with 9 bases in between. CDR1 and CDR2 (germline): GTSNPN, SVGIG (reference sequence).

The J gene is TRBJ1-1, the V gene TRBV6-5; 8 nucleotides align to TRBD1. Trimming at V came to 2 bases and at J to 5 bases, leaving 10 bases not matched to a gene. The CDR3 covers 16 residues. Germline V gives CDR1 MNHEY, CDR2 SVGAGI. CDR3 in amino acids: CASSYVQGAAVTEAFF. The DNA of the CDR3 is TGTGCCAGCAGTTACGTTCAGGGGGCTGCGGTGACTGAAGCTTTCTTT.

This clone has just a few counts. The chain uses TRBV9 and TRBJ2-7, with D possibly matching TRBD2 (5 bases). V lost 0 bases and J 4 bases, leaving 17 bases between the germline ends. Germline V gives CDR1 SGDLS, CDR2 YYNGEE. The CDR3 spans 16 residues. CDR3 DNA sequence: TGTGCCAGCAGCGTAGGAGAGAGCGGCCTCCTTTACGAGCAGTACTTC. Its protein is CASSVGESGLLYEQYF.

The CDR3 protein is CARNRVSTEAFF. CDR3 nucleotide sequence: TGTGCCCGGAACAGGGTTTCCACTGAAGCTTTCTTT. The chain combines TRBV30 with TRBJ1-1; D may be TRBD1 (6 bases). The germline V and J ends were trimmed by 8 bases and 4 bases, with 14 bases remaining between them. From germline, CDR1 is GTSNPN and CDR2 SVGIG (reference sequence). This CDR3 has 12 amino acids. Full variable domain (missing parts from reference TRBV30 and TRBJ1-1): SQTIHQWPATLVQPVGSPLSLECTVEGTSNPNLYWYRQAAGRGLQLLFYSVGIGQISSEVPQNLSASRPQDRQFILSSKKLLLSDSGFYLCARNRVSTEAFFGQGTRLTVV.

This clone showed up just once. The CDR3 coding sequence is TGTGCCAGCTCGGGACTCAACACCGGGGAGCTGTTTTTT. It specifies CASSGLNTGELFF. The rearrangement joins TRBV28 to TRBJ2-2; D perhaps matches TRBD2 (6 bases). V shed 8 bases and J shed 2 bases, with 9 bases lying between them. CDR1 and CDR2 (germline): MDHEN, SYDVKM. This CDR3 has 13 residues.

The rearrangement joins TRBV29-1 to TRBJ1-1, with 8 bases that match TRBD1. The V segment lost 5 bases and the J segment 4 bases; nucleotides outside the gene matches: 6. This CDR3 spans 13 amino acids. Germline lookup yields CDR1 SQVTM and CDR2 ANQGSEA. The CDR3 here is CSVLRGLGTEAFF. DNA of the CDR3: TGCAGCGTTCTCAGGGGGCTGGGCACTGAAGCTTTCTTT.

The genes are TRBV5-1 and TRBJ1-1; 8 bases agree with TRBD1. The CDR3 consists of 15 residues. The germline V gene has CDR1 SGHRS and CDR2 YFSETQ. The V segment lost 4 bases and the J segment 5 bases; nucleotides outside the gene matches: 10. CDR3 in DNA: TGCGCCAGCAGCCCCCAACCGACAGGGGTAACTGAAGCTTTCTTT. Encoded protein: CASSPQPTGVTEAFF.

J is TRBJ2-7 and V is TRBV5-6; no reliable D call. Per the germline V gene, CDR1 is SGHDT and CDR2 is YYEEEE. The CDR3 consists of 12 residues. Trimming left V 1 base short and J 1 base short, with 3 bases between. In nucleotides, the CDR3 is TGTGCCAGCAGCTTGCGGTCCTACGAGCAGTACTTC. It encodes CASSLRSYEQYF.